Sequencing of this T cell receptor (beta chain) was carried out in a study of identical twins. General study findings and limits: The degree of excess twin sharing was weaker in beta out-of-frame sequences. Insertions were reduced in abundant cord blood beta clonotypes but not in memory repertoires.

The CDR3 is 11 residues long. The V end was cut by 5 bases, the J end by 4 bases, with 6 bases between. The germline gives CDR1 ENHRY, CDR2 SYGVKD. In the case of this clonotype: Its target is unknown.

TCRdb used MiXCR to reprocess the 5' RACE reads, holding one entry per CDR3 protein. The sample lists hundreds of thousands of distinct CDR3 sequences; 15% to 20% were seen once. The sample also formed part of further work on T cells expressing NK-cell markers.

V and J are TRBV10-3 and TRBJ2-7; D unresolved. The sequence derives from a woman between 18 and 29 years old in good health. Sequenced sample: PBMCs. CDR3 nucleotide sequence: TGTGCCATCAGTTCCCCTTACGAGCAGTACTTC. The encoded protein is CAISSPYEQYF.